The 22 T cell receptor beta chains below were found in one sample sequenced in a study of OX40 agonist ivuxolimab in advanced cancers. Profiling relied on immunoSEQ multiplex PCR, and the TCRdb table lists in-frame clones only, not all of them. The sample lists about 99,000 clones, approximately 94% occurring once. Source: CD4+ or CD8+ T cells sorted from blood, taken in a trial of the OX40 agonist ivuxolimab. The origin of the receptors is an adult with an advanced solid tumor such as melanoma, head and neck, liver or kidney cancer.

The V call is TRBV4-1, the J call TRBJ2-3, with 9 bases matching TRBD2. Losses at the gene ends were 6 bases for V and 4 bases for J; bases not matched to a gene: 8. CDR3 length: 15 amino acids. The germline V gene encodes CDR1 MGHRA and CDR2 YSYEKL. CDR3 DNA sequence: TGCGCCAGCAGTTCCATAGCGGGAGCACCAGATACGCAGTATTTT. Residues: CASSSIAGAPDTQYF.

V gene TRBV6-1 combines with J gene TRBJ1-5; 11 nucleotides align to TRBD1. The CDR3 spans 15 residues. Germline V gene sequence: CDR1 MNHNS, CDR2 SASEGT. Germline trimming cut 7 bases from V and 4 bases from J; bases unmatched to any gene: 6. CDR3 bases: TGTGCCAGCAAGATCGGACAGGGGGCTAATCAGCCCCAGCATTTT. This gives the protein CASKIGQGANQPQHF.

The chain employs TRBV7-6 and TRBJ1-2; D might be TRBD1 (5 bases). Germline V CDR1 and CDR2: SGHVS, FNYEAQ. Trimming took off 7 bases at V and 9 bases at J, with 12 bases between the two ends. The CDR3 covers 11 residues. The CDR3 here is CASTRDRRYTF. The DNA of the CDR3 is TGTGCCAGCACCCGGGACCGACGCTACACCTTC.

The rearrangement joins TRBV29-1 to TRBJ1-1; tentative D call: TRBD1 (5 bases). This CDR3 has 12 amino acids. The V end was cut by 4 bases, the J end by 5 bases, with 11 bases between. From germline, CDR1 is SQVTM and CDR2 ANQGSEA. The CDR3 DNA follows: TGCAGCGTTGTTTCGGGGGGAACTGAAGCTTTCTTT. Amino acid sequence: CSVVSGGTEAFF.

The rearrangement uses TRBV5-1 and TRBJ2-3; 7 nucleotides match TRBD1. Trimming cost V 3 bases and J 4 bases; bases outside gene matches: 11. Germline CDR1 and CDR2: SGHRS and YFSETQ. CDR3 size: 16 residues. The CDR3 is CASSWADRETSDTQYF. The CDR3 DNA reads as TGCGCCAGCAGCTGGGCCGACAGGGAAACTTCAGATACGCAGTATTTT.

This chain uses TRBV28 with TRBJ1-5; D gene uncertain. Trimming took 2 bases from V and 4 from J, leaving 3 bases between them. The CDR3 length is 12 residues. From germline, CDR1 is MDHEN and CDR2 SYDVKM. CDR3 residues: CASSLANQPQHF. The CDR3 region has the DNA TGTGCCAGCAGTTTAGCAAATCAGCCCCAGCATTTT. Together with reference TRBV28 and TRBJ1-5, the CDR3 gives the full variable domain: DVKVTQSSRYLVKRTGEKVFLECVQDMDHENMFWYRQDPGLGLRLIYFSYDVKMKEKGDIPEGYSVSREKKERFSLILESASTNQTSMYLCASSLANQPQHFGDGTRLSIL.

V and J are TRBV6-5 and TRBJ2-5, with D possibly TRBD1 on 5 matching bases. Germline assignment: CDR1 MNHEY and CDR2 SVGAGI. This CDR3 comprises 13 residues. V lost 8 bases and J lost 2, with 12 bases in between. The CDR3 DNA is TGTGCCAGCTTACCAGCAGGGCAAGAGACCCAGTACTTC. It encodes CASLPAGQETQYF.

This CDR3 reads CASSLTGRSYEQYF. The CDR3 bases are TGTGCCAGCAGCTTAACTGGCAGGTCCTACGAGCAGTACTTC. This chain joins TRBV7-2 and TRBJ2-7; D not resolved. Germline CDR1 reads SGHTA; CDR2 reads FQGNSA. The CDR3 sequence is 14 residues long. Trimming pared 2 bases from V and 1 base from J, leaving 9 bases between. Based on the CDR3 plus reference TRBV7-2 and TRBJ2-7, the full variable domain is GAGVSQSPSNKVTEKGKDVELRCDPISGHTALYWYRQSLGQGLEFLIYFQGNSAPDKSGLPSDRFSAERTGGSVSTLTIQRTQQEDSAVYLCASSLTGRSYEQYFGPGTRLTVT.

The chain carries TRBV15 and TRBJ1-3; 7 nucleotides match TRBD1. Looked up from germline, CDR1 is LNHNV and CDR2 is YYDKDF (reference sequence). V dropped 0 bases and J dropped 5; count of bases not matched to a gene: 13. The CDR3 length is 18 residues. CDR3 sequence reads: CATSREITGQEARNTIYF. The CDR3 nucleotides read TGTGCCACCAGCAGAGAGATAACCGGACAGGAGGCTCGAAACACCATATATTTT.

This clone was picked up one time. The chain recombines TRBV9 with TRBJ2-2; TRBD1 agrees at 12 bases. Germline V lookup: CDR1 SGDLS, CDR2 YYNGEE. V trimming: 3 bases; J trimming: 7 bases; junction bases outside the gene matches: 7. This CDR3 is built from 16 residues. CDR3 residues: CASSERDRGRIGELFF. The CDR3 nucleotides are TGTGCCAGCAGCGAACGGGACAGGGGGCGTATCGGGGAGCTGTTTTTT.

Points on this clone: The same CDR3 arises from other DNA sequences in this sample as well. The J gene is TRBJ2-1, the V gene TRBV19; no definite D call. In germline, CDR1 is LNHDA, CDR2 SQIVND (reference sequence). The CDR3 consists of 11 residues. The ends were cut back, 4 bases at V and 4 bases at J, with 2 bases in the middle. The CDR3: CASSTYNEQFF. The CDR3 nucleotides read TGTGCCAGTAGTACATACAATGAGCAGTTCTTC.

The chain recombines TRBV7-6 with TRBJ2-1; a weak D match, TRBD1 (5 bases). The germline V gene encodes CDR1 SGHVS and CDR2 FNYEAQ. V dropped 5 bases and J dropped 9 bases, with 17 bases sitting between them. The CDR3 length is 14 residues. CDR3 sequence reads: CASSLGEQLREQFF. CDR3 bases: TGTGCCAGCAGCCTAGGGGAACAACTCCGTGAGCAGTTCTTC.

V usage is TRBV19 and J usage is TRBJ2-5, with D hard to call. This CDR3 comprises 15 residues. V gave up 1 base and J gave up 5 bases, with 14 bases separating them. Germline CDR1 is LNHDA and CDR2 is SQIVND (reference sequence). The DNA for the CDR3 is TGTGCCAGTAGTATAGGGGCATCCCTGGAGGAGACCCAGTACTTC. Protein sequence: CASSIGASLEETQYF.

The V gene is TRBV9, the J gene TRBJ2-1; 10 nucleotides match TRBD2. CDR1 and CDR2 from the germline V gene are SGDLS and YYNGEE. CDR3 length: 16 residues. After removal of 0 bases from V and 8 bases from J, the junction contained 8 bases not matched to a gene. CDR3 bases: TGTGCCAGCAGCGTAGGGGGTCTAGCGGGAGACTATGAGCAGTTCTTC. The encoded protein is CASSVGGLAGDYEQFF.

This chain links TRBV27 with TRBJ2-1, with D perhaps matching TRBD1 or TRBD2 (5 bases each). The CDR3 sequence is 16 residues long. Looked up from germline, CDR1 is MNHEY and CDR2 is SMNVEV (reference sequence). V was clipped by 2 bases and J by 2 bases, with 13 bases between them. The chain's CDR3 is CASSLRARETYNEQFF. The CDR3 region has the DNA TGTGCCAGCAGTTTAAGGGCCAGGGAGACCTACAATGAGCAGTTCTTC.

This clone ranks as medium-sized. J is TRBJ1-2 and V is TRBV6-5; TRBD1 matches 9 bases. Per the germline V gene, CDR1 is MNHEY and CDR2 is SVGAGI. V was clipped by 6 bases and J by 5 bases; unmatched bases: 7. This CDR3 has 14 residues. CDR3 loop: CASRTGTGIYGYTF. The CDR3 DNA is TGTGCCAGCAGGACCGGGACAGGGATATATGGCTACACCTTC.

The chain recombines TRBV6-6 with TRBJ1-6; D unclear. The CDR3 has 14 residues. V dropped 7 bases and J dropped 9 bases, with 16 bases sitting between them. The germline V gene encodes CDR1 MNHNY and CDR2 SVGAGI (reference sequence). The chain's CDR3 is CASKMDFEISPLHF. The CDR3, as DNA: TGTGCCAGCAAAATGGACTTTGAAATTTCACCCCTCCACTTT.

The chain combines TRBV14 with TRBJ1-2; 7 bases match TRBD1. J lost 8 bases, V lost 7 bases, and 7 bases had no gene match. The length of the CDR3 is 12 residues. CDR1 and CDR2 (germline): SGHDN, FVKESK. DNA of the CDR3: TGTGCCAGCACCCAGGGGGGGGAAGGCTACACCTTC. Encoded protein: CASTQGGEGYTF.

The chain links TRBV10-1 to TRBJ1-1, with 10 bases aligning to TRBD1. CDR3 length: 15 amino acids. Unmatched junction bases numbered 17, after V lost 8 bases and J lost 11 bases. Germline-derived CDR1 and CDR2 are WNHNN and SYGVQD (reference sequence). CDR3 DNA sequence: TGCGCCAGCCGTCCCGGGACAGGGGACTCCCCGCGGGCTTTCTTT. This encodes CASRPGTGDSPRAFF.

The V and J genes are TRBV27 and TRBJ2-7; no definite D call. CDR1 and CDR2 (germline): MNHEY, SMNVEV (reference sequence). V was cut by 3 bases and J by 5 bases, with 5 bases left in between. The CDR3 totals 11 residues. The CDR3 DNA reads TGTGCCAGCAGTTTTCGTCACGAGCAGTACTTC. Translated, it gives CASSFRHEQYF.

The V gene is TRBV7-3, the J gene TRBJ2-7; D remains ambiguous. The germline V gene has CDR1 SGHTA and CDR2 FQGTGA. The CDR3 runs to 13 residues. Deletions cut 2 bases from V and 4 bases from J, with 9 bases between. CDR3 nucleotides: TGTGCCAGCAGCTTAGGGCAACTTTACGAGCAGTACTTC. Translated, it gives CASSLGQLYEQYF.

This chain joins TRBV27 and TRBJ2-7, with TRBD1 as a possible D gene (6 bases). The CDR3 runs 16 residues. The V end lost 3 bases, the J end lost 0 bases, and 15 bases lay between the germline ends. CDR1 MNHEY and CDR2 SMNVEV come from the germline V gene (reference sequence). The CDR3 bases are TGTGCCAGCAGTTTGCGGTGGGGGCAGTCCTCCTACGAGCAGTACTTC. Protein sequence: CASSLRWGQSSYEQYF.